This TCR beta chain comes out of a study of blood T cell repertoires in COVID-19. Assay used: immunoSEQ multiplex PCR; TCRdb lists only in-frame clones, some missing. The data contain about 83,000 clones, roughly 82% of them singletons. The germline V gene has CDR1 SGHDT and CDR2 YYEEEE. The J segment lost 4 bases and the V segment lost 4 bases, leaving 7 bases of the junction unmatched. The CDR3 contains 14 residues. The chain carries TRBV5-6 and TRBJ1-2; TRBD1 agrees at 7 bases. Sequencing was done on a sample of peripheral blood. The receptor's source is a woman older than 75 with active or convalescent COVID-19. The chain's CDR3 is CASSTPRDSYGYTF. The DNA of the CDR3 is TGTGCCAGCAGCACCCCCCGGGACAGCTATGGCTACACCTTC.